Sequencing of this TCR beta chain was carried out in a study of post-analysis software for immune sequencing data. Study outcomes and limitations: For normalized Chao1 diversity, multiple sclerosis patients scored significantly lower than controls did. About five TRBV segments appeared more often in patients than in controls, and TRBV5-6, TRBV5-1 and TRBV20-1 were among these.

Worth noting for this clonotype: Its specificity is not known. At one boundary the junction diverges from the germline segment, which might be a read error.

The germline V gene has CDR1 MNHEY and CDR2 SVGAGI. The CDR3 length is 14 residues. Researchers reported that TCR beta cDNA libraries carried unique molecular identifiers. TCRdb ran MiXCR on the PCR reads and lists one entry per CDR3 protein. The table includes roughly 180,000 distinct CDR3 sequences, approximately 28% detected once. The sequencing sample was made of blood. This sequence was found in a girl under 18 with multiple sclerosis. V is TRBV6-5 and J is TRBJ2-4; D ambiguous. The tail of the sequence fits TRBJ2-7 better, so the J call may be wrong. CDR3 sequence reads: CAISESGQAYEQYF. In DNA form, the CDR3 reads TGTGCCATCAGTGAGTCTGGGCAAGCCTACGAGCAGTACTTC.